Below, 2 T cell receptor beta chains from the same sample are listed, as sequenced in a study of cytomegalovirus exposure and HLA in healthy donors. The PCR had 60 Vbeta and 13 Jbeta primers. Using immunoSEQ multiplex PCR, the repertoire was profiled, and TCRdb retains in-frame clones only, with some absent. In the table there are 63,000 or so clones, 74% of which are singletons. Material: PBMCs. These receptors all come from a woman aged 30 to 39 in good health and CMV-seropositive.

In this sample, this clone turned up many times. The J gene is TRBJ1-5, the V gene TRBV6-1; 7 bases align to TRBD1. J lost 2 bases, V lost 8 bases, and 9 bases had no gene match. The CDR3 has 15 amino acids. Germline V gene data show CDR1 as MNHNS and CDR2 as SASEGT. The CDR3 region has the DNA TGTGCCAGCTGGTCAGGGGGGATCGGCAATCAGCCCCAGCATTTT. Its protein product is CASWSGGIGNQPQHF.

This clone was recorded only once. The junction does not match germline at one end; this may be a read error. The chain is built from TRBV7-7 and TRBJ2-2; TRBD1 aligns across 10 bases. Germline values: CDR1 SSHAT, CDR2 FNYEAQ (reference sequence). This CDR3 contains 18 residues. The CDR3 here is CASSLAPGGQGFTGELFF. The CDR3 coding sequence is TGTGCTAGCAGCTTAGCGCCTGGGGGACAGGGGTTTACCGGGGAGCTGTTTTTT.